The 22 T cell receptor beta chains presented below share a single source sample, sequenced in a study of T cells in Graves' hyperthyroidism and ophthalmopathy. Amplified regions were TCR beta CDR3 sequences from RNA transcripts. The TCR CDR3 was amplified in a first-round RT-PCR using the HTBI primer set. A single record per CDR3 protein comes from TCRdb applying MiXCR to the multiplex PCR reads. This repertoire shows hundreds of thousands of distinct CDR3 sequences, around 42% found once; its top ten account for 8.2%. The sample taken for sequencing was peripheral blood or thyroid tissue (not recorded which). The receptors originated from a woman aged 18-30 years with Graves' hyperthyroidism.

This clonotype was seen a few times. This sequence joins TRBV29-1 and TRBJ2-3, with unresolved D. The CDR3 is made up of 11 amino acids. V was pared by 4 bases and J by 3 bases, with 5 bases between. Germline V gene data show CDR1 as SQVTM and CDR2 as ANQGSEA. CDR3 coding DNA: TGCAGCGTTGTGACTACAGATACGCAGTATTTT. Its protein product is CSVVTTDTQYF.

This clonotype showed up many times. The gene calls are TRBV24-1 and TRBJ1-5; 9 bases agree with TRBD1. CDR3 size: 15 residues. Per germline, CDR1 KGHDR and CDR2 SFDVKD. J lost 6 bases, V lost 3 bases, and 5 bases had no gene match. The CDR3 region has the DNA TGTGCCACCAGTGATCAAGGACAGGGGCTTCAGCCCCAGCATTTT. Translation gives CATSDQGQGLQPQHF.

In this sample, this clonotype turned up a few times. CDR3 region: CASSERRQGNTEAFF. CDR3 nucleotides: TGTGCCAGCAGTGAAAGGAGACAGGGGAACACTGAAGCTTTCTTT. This chain connects TRBV2 to TRBJ1-1; 7 bases map to TRBD1. This CDR3 spans 15 amino acids. Germline V lookup: CDR1 SNHLY, CDR2 FYNNEI. V gave up 2 bases and J gave up 1 base; unmatched junction bases: 4.

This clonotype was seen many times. CDR3 amino acids: CASRRGYEQYF. The DNA for the CDR3 is TGTGCCAGCAGAAGAGGCTACGAGCAGTACTTC. This chain links TRBV2 with TRBJ2-7; unclear D gene. Per germline, CDR1 SNHLY and CDR2 FYNNEI. CDR3 length: 11 residues. V was cut by 6 bases and J by 3 bases, with 6 bases left in between.

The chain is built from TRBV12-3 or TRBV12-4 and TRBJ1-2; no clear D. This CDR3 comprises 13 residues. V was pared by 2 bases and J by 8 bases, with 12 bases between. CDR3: CASSLNGGVGYTF. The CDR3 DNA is TGTGCCAGCAGTTTAAACGGCGGGGTGGGCTACACCTTC.

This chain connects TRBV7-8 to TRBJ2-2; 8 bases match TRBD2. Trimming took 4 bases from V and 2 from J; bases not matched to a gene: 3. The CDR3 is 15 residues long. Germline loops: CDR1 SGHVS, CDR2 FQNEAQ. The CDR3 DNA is TGTGCCAGCAGCTATACTAGCGGAAACACCGGGGAGCTGTTTTTT. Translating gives CASSYTSGNTGELFF.

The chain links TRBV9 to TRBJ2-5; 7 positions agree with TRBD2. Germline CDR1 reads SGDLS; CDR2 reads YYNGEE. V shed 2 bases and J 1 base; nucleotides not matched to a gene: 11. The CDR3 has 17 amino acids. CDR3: CASSVGPSLAAQETQYF. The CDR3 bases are TGTGCCAGCAGCGTGGGCCCCTCTCTAGCGGCCCAAGAGACCCAGTACTTC.

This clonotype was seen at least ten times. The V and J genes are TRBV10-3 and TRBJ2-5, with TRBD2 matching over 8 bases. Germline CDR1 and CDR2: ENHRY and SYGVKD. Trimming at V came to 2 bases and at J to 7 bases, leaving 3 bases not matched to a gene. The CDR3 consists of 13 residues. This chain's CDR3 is CAISETSGGTQYF. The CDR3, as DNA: TGTGCCATCAGTGAGACTAGCGGTGGGACCCAGTACTTC.

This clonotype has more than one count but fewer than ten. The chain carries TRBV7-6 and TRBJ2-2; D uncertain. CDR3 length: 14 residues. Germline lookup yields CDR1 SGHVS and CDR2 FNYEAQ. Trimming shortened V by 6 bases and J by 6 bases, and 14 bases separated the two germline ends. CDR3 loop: CASSSISRAGELFF. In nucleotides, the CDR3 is TGTGCCAGCAGTTCAATTAGTAGGGCCGGGGAGCTGTTTTTT.

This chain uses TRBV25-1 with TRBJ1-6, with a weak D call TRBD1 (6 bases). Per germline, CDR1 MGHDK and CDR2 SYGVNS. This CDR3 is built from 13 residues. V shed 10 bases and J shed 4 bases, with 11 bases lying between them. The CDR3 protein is CAKTGPYNSPLHF. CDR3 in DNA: TGTGCCAAGACAGGACCGTATAATTCACCCCTCCACTTT. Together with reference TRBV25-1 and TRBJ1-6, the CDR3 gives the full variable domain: EADIYQTPRYLVIGTGKKITLECSQTMGHDKMYWYQQDPGMELHLIHYSYGVNSTEKGDLSSESTVSRIRTEHFPLTLESARPSHTSQYLCAKTGPYNSPLHFGNGTRLTVT.

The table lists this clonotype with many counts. The CDR3 bases are TGTGCCATCAGCTCCGGGACACCTGGAAACACCATATATTTT. Translating it yields CAISSGTPGNTIYF. This sequence joins TRBV10-3 and TRBJ1-3, with D maybe TRBD1 (6 bases). The germline V gene encodes CDR1 ENHRY and CDR2 SYGVKD. This CDR3 has 14 amino acids. V was clipped by 6 bases and J by 2 bases, with 11 bases between them.

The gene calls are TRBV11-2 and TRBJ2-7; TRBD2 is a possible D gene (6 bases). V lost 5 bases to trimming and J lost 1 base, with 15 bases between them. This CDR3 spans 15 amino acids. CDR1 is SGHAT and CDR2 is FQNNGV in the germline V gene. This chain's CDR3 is CASSPIADVSYEQYF. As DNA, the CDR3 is TGTGCCAGCAGCCCCATAGCGGACGTTTCCTACGAGCAGTACTTC. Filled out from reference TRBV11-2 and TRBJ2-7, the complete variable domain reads EAGVAQSPRYKIIEKRQSVAFWCNPISGHATLYWYQQILGQGPKLLIQFQNNGVVDDSQLPKDRFSAERLKGVDSTLKIQPAKLEDSAVYLCASSPIADVSYEQYFGPGTRLTVT.

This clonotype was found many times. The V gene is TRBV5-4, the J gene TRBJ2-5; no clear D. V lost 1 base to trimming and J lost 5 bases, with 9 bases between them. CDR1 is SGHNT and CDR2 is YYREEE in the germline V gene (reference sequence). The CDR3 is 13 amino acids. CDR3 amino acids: CASSLLVGETQYF. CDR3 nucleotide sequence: TGTGCCAGCAGCTTGCTCGTCGGCGAGACCCAGTACTTC.

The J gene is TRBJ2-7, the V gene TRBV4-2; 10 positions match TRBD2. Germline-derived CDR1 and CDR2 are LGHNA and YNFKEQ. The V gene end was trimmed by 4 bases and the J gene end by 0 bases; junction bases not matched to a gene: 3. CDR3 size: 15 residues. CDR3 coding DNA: TGTGCCAGCAGCCTGAGCGGGAGGGCCTCCTACGAGCAGTACTTC. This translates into CASSLSGRASYEQYF.

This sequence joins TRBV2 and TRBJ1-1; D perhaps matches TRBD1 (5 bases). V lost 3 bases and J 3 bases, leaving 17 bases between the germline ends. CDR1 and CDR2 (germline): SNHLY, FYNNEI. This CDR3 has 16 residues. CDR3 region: CASSDQPGGRDTEAFF. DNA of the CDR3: TGTGCCAGCAGTGATCAGCCGGGGGGACGAGACACTGAAGCTTTCTTT.

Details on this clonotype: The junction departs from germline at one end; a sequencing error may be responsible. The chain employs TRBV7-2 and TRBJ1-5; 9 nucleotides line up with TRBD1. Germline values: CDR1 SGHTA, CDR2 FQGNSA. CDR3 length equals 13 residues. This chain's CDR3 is CAGGQGGNQPQQF. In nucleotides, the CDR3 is TGTGCGGGGGGACAGGGCGGCAATCAGCCCCAGCAATTT.

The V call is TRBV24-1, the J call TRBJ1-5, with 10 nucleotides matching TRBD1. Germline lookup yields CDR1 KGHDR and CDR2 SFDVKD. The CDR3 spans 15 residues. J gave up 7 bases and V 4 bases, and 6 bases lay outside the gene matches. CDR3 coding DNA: TGTGCCACCAGTGAGTCTGGGACAGGGGTCCAGCCCCAGCATTTT. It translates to CATSESGTGVQPQHF.

CDR3 nucleotides: TGTGCCAGTAGTATATCGGTCAGTCAGGCCTACGAGCAGTACTTC. Protein product: CASSISVSQAYEQYF. The rearrangement links TRBV19 to TRBJ2-7; D is uncertain. This CDR3 contains 15 residues. Germline V gene sequence: CDR1 LNHDA, CDR2 SQIVND (reference sequence). V dropped 2 bases and J dropped 2 bases, with 13 bases sitting between them.

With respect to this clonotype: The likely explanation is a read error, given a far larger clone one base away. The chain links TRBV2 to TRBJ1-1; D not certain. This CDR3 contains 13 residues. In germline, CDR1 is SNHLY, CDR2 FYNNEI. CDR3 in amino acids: CASSLSRNAEAFF. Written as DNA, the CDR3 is TGTGCCAGCAGCTTGTCCAGGAACGCTGAAGCTTTCTTT.

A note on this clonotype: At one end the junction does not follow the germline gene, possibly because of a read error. Written as DNA, the CDR3 is TGTGCCAGCAGTTCCGGGCCGCTAACCTCTTGG. Its protein product is CASSSGPLTSW. This rearrangement joins TRBV27 to TRBJ1-1; D call uncertain. Germline loops: CDR1 MNHEY, CDR2 SMNVEV (reference sequence). CDR3 length: 11 residues.

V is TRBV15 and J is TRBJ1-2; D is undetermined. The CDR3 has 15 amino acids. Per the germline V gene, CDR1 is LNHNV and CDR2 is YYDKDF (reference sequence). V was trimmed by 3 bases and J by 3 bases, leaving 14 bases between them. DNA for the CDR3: TGTGCCACCAGCAGGCATCCGGGAGTTTACTATGGCTACACCTTC. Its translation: CATSRHPGVYYGYTF.

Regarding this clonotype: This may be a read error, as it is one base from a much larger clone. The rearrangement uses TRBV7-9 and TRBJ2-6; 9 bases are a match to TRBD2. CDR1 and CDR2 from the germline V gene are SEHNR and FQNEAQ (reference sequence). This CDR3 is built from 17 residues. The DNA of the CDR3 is TGTGCCAGCTATCTGACTAGCGGATTCCCTGGGGCCAACGGCCTGACTTTC. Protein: CASYLTSGFPGANGLTF.